Reported below is one TCR beta chain. Its antigen is not known. V lost 2 bases, J lost 3 bases, and 5 bases stayed unmatched. CDR1 LGHDT and CDR2 YNNKEL come from the germline V gene (reference sequence). The CDR3 spans 15 residues. The sample comes from a study of T-cell memory formation after mild COVID-19. Regarding the study as a whole: Clones from the second wave (peaking day 37) had unconfirmed SARS-CoV-2 specificity.

Constant-segment primers served in 5'RACE that generated TCR alpha and TCR beta cDNA libraries bearing sample barcodes and UMIs. In TCRdb, the 5' RACE reads were re-called with MiXCR into one record per CDR3 protein. The data show approximately 570,000 distinct CDR3 sequences, over 15% seen once. Sample: PBMCs or a T cell subset sorted from them (not recorded which). The TCR comes from an adult woman who had mild COVID-19 (a few samples of this study predate the infection). Cell type and time point are not known. V and J are TRBV3-1 and TRBJ2-7; TRBD1 aligns across 9 bases. CDR3 nucleotides: TGTGCCAGCAGCCAACCCGGGACAGGGAACTACGAGCAGTACTTC. Protein sequence: CASSQPGTGNYEQYF.